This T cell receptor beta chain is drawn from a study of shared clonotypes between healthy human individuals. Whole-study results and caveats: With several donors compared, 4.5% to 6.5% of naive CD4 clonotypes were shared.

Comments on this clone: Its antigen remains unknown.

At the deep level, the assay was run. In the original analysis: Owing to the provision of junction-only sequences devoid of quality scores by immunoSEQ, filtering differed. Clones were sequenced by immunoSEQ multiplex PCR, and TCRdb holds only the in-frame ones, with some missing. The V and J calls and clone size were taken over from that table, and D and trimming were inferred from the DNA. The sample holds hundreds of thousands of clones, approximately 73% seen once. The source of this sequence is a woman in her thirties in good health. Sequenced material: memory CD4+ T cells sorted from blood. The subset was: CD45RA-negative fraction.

In nucleotides, the CDR3 is TGTGCCAGCAGCTTAGGATTGGAGGGGGCGGAGGGCTACACCTTC. This translates into CASSLGLEGAEGYTF. V gene TRBV7-2 combines with J gene TRBJ1-2, with 7 bases that match TRBD1. CDR3 length: 15 residues. CDR1 and CDR2 (germline): SGHTA, FQGNSA. V was clipped by 1 base and J by 8 bases; unmatched bases: 10.